What follows are 22 T cell receptor beta chains derived from one specimen sequenced in a study of T cells in Graves' hyperthyroidism and ophthalmopathy. RNA transcripts gave rise to amplified TCR beta CDR3 regions. The HTBI primer set was used in a first-round RT-PCR of the TCR CDR3. TCRdb re-derived calls from the multiplex PCR reads in MiXCR, one entry per CDR3 protein. Found here are a few hundred thousand distinct CDR3 sequences, roughly 15% of them singletons; the top ten hold approximately 35%. Sample: blood. The source of these receptors is a woman between 35 and 50 years old with Graves' ophthalmopathy.

This clonotype was counted ten times or more. The chain uses TRBV6-1 and TRBJ1-5; 12 bases are a match to TRBD1. V was clipped by 6 bases and J by 4 bases; unmatched bases: 13. CDR1 is MNHNS, CDR2 SASEGT, per germline. The length of the CDR3 is 18 residues. CDR3 protein: CASRKVPGQGALNQPQHF. The CDR3, as DNA: TGTGCCAGCAGAAAAGTCCCGGGACAGGGGGCCTTAAATCAGCCCCAGCATTTT.

This clonotype was found many times. This rearrangement joins TRBV13 to TRBJ1-5; tentative D call: TRBD1 (5 bases). The CDR3 is made up of 15 amino acids. The germline V gene has CDR1 PRHDT and CDR2 FYEKMQ (reference sequence). The ends were cut back, 0 bases at V and 6 bases at J, with 12 bases in the middle. The CDR3 region is CASSLGDGGAQPQHF. In nucleotides, the CDR3 is TGTGCCAGCAGCTTAGGAGACGGAGGGGCTCAGCCCCAGCATTTT.

This clonotype was seen many times. This rearrangement joins TRBV11-2 to TRBJ2-5, with 12 bases fitting TRBD2. The CDR3 is made up of 15 amino acids. The V and J ends lost 5 bases and 7 bases, in that order; junction bases with no gene match: 8. Per the germline V gene, CDR1 is SGHAT and CDR2 is FQNNGV. CDR3 nucleotides: TGTGCCAGCAGCCGGACTAGCGGGAAAGTGGGGACCCAGTACTTC. Protein product: CASSRTSGKVGTQYF.

Many counts were recorded for this clonotype. The gene calls are TRBV28 and TRBJ1-5; the D gene is possibly TRBD1 (5 bases). V shed 3 bases and J shed 4 bases, with 19 bases lying between them. The CDR3 sequence is 17 residues long. Germline lookup yields CDR1 MDHEN and CDR2 SYDVKM. The CDR3 spells CASSFGSGTGVNQPQHF. DNA for the CDR3: TGTGCCAGCAGTTTCGGGAGTGGAACAGGAGTAAATCAGCCCCAGCATTTT.

The genes are TRBV28 and TRBJ2-3; 7 positions agree with TRBD2. Germline V gene sequence: CDR1 MDHEN, CDR2 SYDVKM. This CDR3 comprises 19 residues. The V gene end was trimmed by 8 bases and the J gene end by 5 bases; junction bases not matched to a gene: 25. CDR3 in amino acids: CASPLGSAGEGGPGDTQYF. The CDR3 DNA reads as TGTGCCAGCCCTCTTGGCAGCGCGGGTGAGGGAGGGCCGGGAGATACGCAGTATTTT.

This clonotype appeared many times. The chain uses TRBV2 and TRBJ2-1, with TRBD2 matching over 7 bases. The V and J ends lost 5 bases and 0 bases, in that order; junction bases with no gene match: 7. Germline V gene sequence: CDR1 SNHLY, CDR2 FYNNEI. The CDR3 loop spans 16 amino acids. The CDR3 bases are TGTGCCAGCAGTCCCCGAGGCGGGAGCTCCTACAATGAGCAGTTCTTC. Translation: CASSPRGGSSYNEQFF.

V and J are TRBV27 and TRBJ1-1; 8 bases are a match to TRBD1. Germline trimming cut 8 bases from V and 0 bases from J; bases unmatched to any gene: 8. The germline gives CDR1 MNHEY, CDR2 SMNVEV (reference sequence). The CDR3 contains 15 residues. The CDR3 reads CASGYGQGLNTEAFF. In DNA form, the CDR3 reads TGTGCCAGCGGATACGGACAGGGTCTGAACACTGAAGCTTTCTTT.

This rearrangement joins TRBV5-4 to TRBJ2-7; D not certain. Looked up from germline, CDR1 is SGHNT and CDR2 is YYREEE (reference sequence). V lost 0 bases, J lost 6 bases, and 10 bases lay in between. The CDR3 sequence is 13 residues long. The CDR3 loop is CASSLADTGEQYF. The CDR3 DNA is TGTGCCAGCAGCTTGGCTGACACGGGCGAGCAGTACTTC.

The chain links TRBV30 to TRBJ1-2; tentatively, D is TRBD1 (6 bases). There are 14 residues in the CDR3. From germline, CDR1 is GTSNPN and CDR2 SVGIG (reference sequence). Deletions cut 3 bases from V and 4 bases from J, with 15 bases between. For the CDR3, the DNA is TGTGCCTGGAGATTTGCAGGGGAGAGCTATGGCTACACCTTC. Translating it yields CAWRFAGESYGYTF.

In this sample, this clonotype turned up many times. The chain uses TRBV18 and TRBJ1-1; no reliable D call. Trimming cost V 1 base and J 4 bases, with 13 bases left between them. The V gene's germline CDR1 is KGHSH and CDR2 LQKENI. This CDR3 has 15 residues. The CDR3 loop is CASSPRRQLGTEAFF. In nucleotides, the CDR3 is TGTGCCAGCTCACCACGGAGGCAGTTGGGCACTGAAGCTTTCTTT.

This clonotype was recorded a few times. The chain combines TRBV11-2 with TRBJ1-6; D ambiguous. The CDR3 runs to 14 residues. Germline loops: CDR1 SGHAT, CDR2 FQNNGV. Trimming shortened V by 3 bases and J by 8 bases, and 11 bases separated the two germline ends. CDR3 DNA sequence: TGTGCCAGCAGCTTTATGGACGCATATTCACCCCTCCACTTT. Translation: CASSFMDAYSPLHF.

The chain is built from TRBV11-1 and TRBJ2-3; no clear D gene. V lost 3 bases to trimming and J lost 6 bases, with 10 bases between them. CDR3 length: 13 residues. Germline V lookup: CDR1 SGHAT, CDR2 FQDESV (reference sequence). CDR3 sequence: CASSFGFVDTQYF. The CDR3 region has the DNA TGTGCCAGCAGCTTTGGGTTTGTGGATACGCAGTATTTT.

This clonotype was recorded at least ten times. This chain connects TRBV29-1 to TRBJ1-1, with D possibly TRBD1 on 5 matching bases. In germline, CDR1 is SQVTM, CDR2 ANQGSEA. This CDR3 region has 14 residues. Trimming removed 3 bases at V and 4 bases at J, with 15 bases between. This CDR3 is CSVDLGVIGTEAFF. The CDR3 nucleotides are TGCAGCGTTGATTTGGGGGTAATTGGCACTGAAGCTTTCTTT.

This chain links TRBV20-1 with TRBJ2-2; D possibly uses TRBD1 or TRBD2 (5 bases each). This CDR3 spans 13 amino acids. V was pared by 4 bases and J by 6 bases, with 12 bases between. The germline V gene has CDR1 DFQATT and CDR2 SNEGSKA (reference sequence). DNA for the CDR3: TGCAGTGCTATCCCCGGGGCTTCCGGGGAGCTGTTTTTT. As protein: CSAIPGASGELFF.

This clonotype was observed at least ten times. The chain links TRBV28 to TRBJ1-5; D gene ambiguous. The V and J ends lost 4 bases and 4 bases respectively, with 8 bases between them. Per germline, CDR1 MDHEN and CDR2 SYDVKM. This CDR3 comprises 13 residues. CDR3 amino acids: CASSSGLNQPQHF. The DNA for the CDR3 is TGTGCCAGCAGTTCAGGCCTGAATCAGCCCCAGCATTTT.

The CDR3 nucleotides read TGTGCCAGCTCACTTGGACGGAGTGGGAACACTGAAGCTTTCTTT. Translated: CASSLGRSGNTEAFF. The chain has TRBV18 and TRBJ1-1; D gene uncertain. The CDR3 sequence is 15 residues long. Germline V gives CDR1 KGHSH, CDR2 LQKENI. With 4 bases removed from V and 1 base from J, the gap between germline ends came to 13 bases. The whole variable domain, remainder taken from reference TRBV18 and TRBJ1-1, is NAGVMQNPRHLVRRRGQEARLRCSPMKGHSHVYWYRQLPEEGLKFMVYLQKENIIDESGMPKERFSAEFPKEGPSILRIQQVVRGDSAAYFCASSLGRSGNTEAFFGQGTRLTVV.

In its sample, this clonotype was seen a few times. A much more abundant neighbour one base away suggests this may be a read error. The V call is TRBV6-9, the J call TRBJ1-5; no definite D call. Germline V lookup: CDR1 MNHGY, CDR2 SVAAGI. Deletions cut 3 bases from V and 0 bases from J, with 6 bases between. The CDR3 consists of 14 residues. DNA for the CDR3: TGTGCCAGCAGTTACACAAATAGCAATCAGCCCCAGCATTTT. Its protein product is CASSYTNSNQPQHF.

This clonotype was found many times. V gene TRBV19 combines with J gene TRBJ2-2; 7 bases match TRBD1. Germline V gene data show CDR1 as LNHDA and CDR2 as SQIVND (reference sequence). The length of the CDR3 is 15 residues. V dropped 7 bases and J dropped 0; count of bases not matched to a gene: 5. The CDR3 here is CASIGQVANTGELFF. Written as DNA, the CDR3 is TGTGCCAGTATAGGACAGGTGGCGAACACCGGGGAGCTGTTTTTT.

This clonotype was counted many times. The chain links TRBV7-9 to TRBJ1-1; D uncertain. CDR1 and CDR2 from the germline V gene are SEHNR and FQNEAQ (reference sequence). V lost 0 bases and J lost 1, with 9 bases in between. This CDR3 has 15 amino acids. CDR3 sequence: CASSLARLKNTEAFF. In nucleotides, the CDR3 is TGTGCCAGCAGCTTAGCACGTCTGAAGAACACTGAAGCTTTCTTT.

The rearrangement uses TRBV28 and TRBJ1-5; D is undetermined. Germline CDR1 reads MDHEN; CDR2 reads SYDVKM. CDR3 length: 14 amino acids. Trimming stripped 7 bases from V and 5 bases from J, with 15 bases between. The CDR3 reads CASTEGSVYQPQHF. The DNA for the CDR3 is TGTGCCAGCACAGAAGGGAGTGTATATCAGCCCCAGCATTTT.

This chain connects TRBV20-1 to TRBJ1-4, with 9 bases aligning to TRBD1. CDR1 is DFQATT, CDR2 SNEGSKA, per germline (reference sequence). V was pared by 3 bases and J by 8 bases, with 7 bases of the junction left unmatched. The CDR3 is 14 residues long. The CDR3 loop is CSARPGTGREKLFF. CDR3 in DNA: TGCAGTGCTAGGCCCGGGACAGGGCGGGAAAAACTGTTTTTT.

The gene calls are TRBV19 and TRBJ2-7; D is unclear. Between the trimmed V and J ends, which lost 5 bases and 4 bases, there was a span of 15 bases. Germline V gene lookup returns CDR1 LNHDA and CDR2 SQIVND (reference sequence). This CDR3 spans 14 amino acids. The CDR3 sequence is CASSSRGTWYEQYF. The CDR3 nucleotides read TGTGCCAGTAGTTCTCGCGGAACATGGTACGAGCAGTACTTC. The full variable domain, with the rest looked up from reference TRBV19 and TRBJ2-7, is DGGITQSPKYLFRKEGQNVTLSCEQNLNHDAMYWYRQDPGQGLRLIYYSQIVNDFQKGDIAEGYSVSREKKESFPLTVTSAQKNPTAFYLCASSSRGTWYEQYFGPGTRLTVT.